The 16 T cell receptor beta chains listed next were all sequenced from one sample in a study of blood T cell repertoires in COVID-19. Using immunoSEQ multiplex PCR, the repertoire was profiled, and TCRdb retains in-frame clones only, with some absent. The table records approximately 300,000 clones, around 90% of them present only once. The specimen was PBMCs or T cells enriched from blood (not recorded which). Receptors originate from a man aged 55 to 70 who had recovered from COVID-19.

This clone has a single count. The V gene is TRBV21-1, the J gene TRBJ1-5. TRBV21-1 is classified as a pseudogene. This CDR3 has 17 amino acids. Here the CDR3 DNA reads TGTGCCAGCAGCAAGGGTAACCGGGACTTGCGCGATCAGCCCCAGCATTTT. Its translation: CASSKGNRDLRDQPQHF.

The chain employs TRBV2 and TRBJ2-5; TRBD1 matches at 10 bases. The CDR3 contains 14 residues. Looked up from germline, CDR1 is SNHLY and CDR2 is FYNNEI. Written as DNA, the CDR3 is TGTGCAACTCGACAGGGGGCGAGCCGAGAGACCCAGTACTTC. As protein: CATRQGASRETQYF.

The chain joins TRBV7-9 to TRBJ1-4, with D perhaps TRBD1 (6 bases). Germline V gives CDR1 SEHNR, CDR2 FQNEAQ (reference sequence). With 5 bases removed from V and 5 bases from J, the gap between germline ends came to 15 bases. CDR3 length: 15 amino acids. CDR3 nucleotides: TGTGCCAGCAGCCACCCGACAGGTGGGAATGAAAAACTGTTTTTT. Its translation is CASSHPTGGNEKLFF.

The chain is built from TRBV28 and TRBJ1-5, with D perhaps TRBD1 (5 bases). From germline, CDR1 is MDHEN and CDR2 SYDVKM. Trimming pared 2 bases from V and 6 bases from J, leaving 20 bases between. The CDR3 totals 17 residues. Here the CDR3 DNA reads TGTGCCAGCAGTTTAGGTGGGGGGGAGGAGGCAGGTCAGCCCCAGCATTTT. Translating it yields CASSLGGGEEAGQPQHF.

This chain joins TRBV4-3 and TRBJ2-5; no reliable D call. Trimming shortened V by 0 bases and J by 5 bases, and 4 bases separated the two germline ends. In germline, CDR1 is LGHNA, CDR2 YSLEER. The CDR3 totals 12 residues. CDR3 region: CASSQDEETQYF. The CDR3 DNA reads as TGCGCCAGCAGCCAAGATGAGGAGACCCAGTACTTC.

A remark on this clone: The sample carries other DNA sequences with the same CDR3. The CDR3 loop reads CASSRGGSTDTQYF. Here the CDR3 DNA reads TGTGCCAGCAGCCGTGGGGGGAGCACAGATACGCAGTATTTT. The V call is TRBV3-1 (or the pseudogene TRBV3-2), the J call TRBJ2-3, with D perhaps TRBD2 (6 bases). The CDR3 is made up of 14 amino acids. CDR1 LGHDT and CDR2 YNNKEL come from the germline V gene (reference sequence). Trimming cost V 4 bases and J 0 bases, with 8 bases left between them.

This chain joins TRBV27 and TRBJ2-7; D possibly corresponds to TRBD2 (6 bases). The germline CDR1 and CDR2 sequences are MNHEY and SMNVEV (reference sequence). The ends were cut back, 2 bases at V and 7 bases at J, with 15 bases in the middle. The CDR3 is 14 residues long. The CDR3 sequence is CASSLVGAAGEQYF. The DNA for the CDR3 is TGTGCCAGCAGTTTAGTAGGCGCAGCGGGTGAGCAGTACTTC.

The chain couples TRBV30 to TRBJ2-1; TRBD1 agrees at 10 bases. The CDR3 runs to 15 residues. Trimming cost V 2 bases and J 7 bases; bases outside gene matches: 8. Looked up from germline, CDR1 is GTSNPN and CDR2 is SVGIG (reference sequence). CDR3 loop: CAWSLTGGAGNEQFF. In nucleotides, the CDR3 is TGTGCCTGGAGTTTGACAGGGGGCGCGGGGAATGAGCAGTTCTTC. The full variable domain, with the rest looked up from reference TRBV30 and TRBJ2-1, is SQTIHQWPATLVQPVGSPLSLECTVEGTSNPNLYWYRQAAGRGLQLLFYSVGIGQISSEVPQNLSASRPQDRQFILSSKKLLLSDSGFYLCAWSLTGGAGNEQFFGPGTRLTVL.

This rearrangement joins TRBV19 to TRBJ2-3; a weak D match, TRBD2 (6 bases). V lost 5 bases and J 5 bases, leaving 14 bases between the germline ends. Germline V gene lookup returns CDR1 LNHDA and CDR2 SQIVND (reference sequence). The CDR3 covers 14 residues. The CDR3 region is CASSVYLAKDTQYF. The CDR3, as DNA: TGTGCCAGTAGTGTTTACCTAGCGAAAGATACGCAGTATTTT.

The chain has TRBV5-1 and TRBJ1-4, with 7 bases lining up with TRBD1. Per the germline V gene, CDR1 is SGHRS and CDR2 is YFSETQ. J gave up 7 bases and V 3 bases, and 6 bases lay outside the gene matches. The CDR3 has 14 amino acids. The CDR3 coding sequence is TGCGCCAGCAGCTCCTCAGGGGGAGGTGAAAAACTGTTTTTT. Encoded protein: CASSSSGGGEKLFF.

DNA for the CDR3: TGTGCCACCAGTGATTTGTCTAGCGGGAGCACCGGGGAGCTGTTTTTT. Amino acids: CATSDLSSGSTGELFF. This chain uses TRBV24-1 with TRBJ2-2; 10 bases match TRBD2. Trimming cost V 0 bases and J 4 bases; bases outside gene matches: 1. Per the germline V gene, CDR1 is KGHDR and CDR2 is SFDVKD. This CDR3 region has 16 residues.

V usage is TRBV5-5 and J usage is TRBJ2-5, with D perhaps matching TRBD1 (5 bases). Germline assignment: CDR1 SGHKS and CDR2 YYEKEE (reference sequence). The CDR3 spans 14 residues. The V end lost 4 bases, the J end lost 2 bases, and 12 bases lay between the germline ends. For the CDR3, the DNA is TGTGCCAGCAGCGTAAGACAGTTACAAGAGACCCAGTACTTC. Protein product: CASSVRQLQETQYF.

CDR3 coding DNA: TGTGCCAGCAGCTTAGTGGGGGGGCATGGTCAGCCCCAGCATTTT. Protein sequence: CASSLVGGHGQPQHF. This rearrangement joins TRBV7-2 to TRBJ1-5, with D possibly matching TRBD1 (6 bases). CDR1 and CDR2 (germline): SGHTA, FQGNSA. Trimming removed 1 base from V and 6 bases from J, with 13 bases in between. This CDR3 has 15 amino acids.

The gene calls are TRBV7-9 and TRBJ2-3; 7 positions agree with TRBD2. V lost 5 bases, J lost 0 bases, and 5 bases stayed unmatched. The CDR3 is 15 amino acids. The germline V gene has CDR1 SEHNR and CDR2 FQNEAQ (reference sequence). Here the CDR3 reads CASSPGLPSTDTQYF. The CDR3 nucleotides are TGTGCCAGCAGCCCGGGACTACCAAGCACAGATACGCAGTATTTT.

This clone appeared a few times. V usage is TRBV5-6 and J usage is TRBJ1-2, with D unclear. Looked up from germline, CDR1 is SGHDT and CDR2 is YYEEEE. V shed 2 bases and J shed 6 bases, with 11 bases lying between them. This CDR3 is built from 13 residues. CDR3 protein: CASSLTRSDGYTF. The CDR3 DNA follows: TGTGCCAGCAGCTTAACCAGAAGCGATGGCTACACCTTC.

The chain has TRBV6-1 and TRBJ2-7, with TRBD1 matching 10 bases. Germline V gives CDR1 MNHNS, CDR2 SASEGT. The length of the CDR3 is 15 residues. V trimming: 1 base; J trimming: 2 bases; junction bases outside the gene matches: 2. The chain's CDR3 is CASSEGGTGAYEQYF. The CDR3 DNA is TGTGCCAGCAGTGAAGGAGGGACAGGGGCCTACGAGCAGTACTTC.